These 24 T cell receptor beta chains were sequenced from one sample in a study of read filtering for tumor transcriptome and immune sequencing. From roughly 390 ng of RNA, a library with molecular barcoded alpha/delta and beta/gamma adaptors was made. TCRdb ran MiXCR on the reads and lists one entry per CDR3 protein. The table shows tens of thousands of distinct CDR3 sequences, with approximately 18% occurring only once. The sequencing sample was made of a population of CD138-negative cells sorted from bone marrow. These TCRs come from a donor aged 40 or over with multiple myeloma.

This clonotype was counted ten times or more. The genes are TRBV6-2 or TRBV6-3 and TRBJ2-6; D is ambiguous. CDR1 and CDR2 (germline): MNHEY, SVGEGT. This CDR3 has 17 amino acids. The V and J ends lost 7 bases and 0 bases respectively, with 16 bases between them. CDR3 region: CASTDTAGSSGANVLTF. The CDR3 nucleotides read TGTGCCAGCACCGACACGGCAGGCAGCTCTGGGGCCAACGTCCTGACTTTC.

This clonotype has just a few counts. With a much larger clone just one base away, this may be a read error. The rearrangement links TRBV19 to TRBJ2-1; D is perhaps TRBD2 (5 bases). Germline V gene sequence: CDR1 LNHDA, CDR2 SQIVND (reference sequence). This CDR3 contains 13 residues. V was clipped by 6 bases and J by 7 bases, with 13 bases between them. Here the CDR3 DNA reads TGTGCCAGTAGCTTACTAGTTTGGAATGAGCAGTTCTTC. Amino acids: CASSLLVWNEQFF.

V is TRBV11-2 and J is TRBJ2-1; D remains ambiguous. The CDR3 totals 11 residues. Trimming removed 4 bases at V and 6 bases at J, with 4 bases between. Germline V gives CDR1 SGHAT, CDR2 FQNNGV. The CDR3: CASSSLNEQFF. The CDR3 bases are TGTGCCAGCAGCTCCCTCAATGAGCAGTTCTTC.

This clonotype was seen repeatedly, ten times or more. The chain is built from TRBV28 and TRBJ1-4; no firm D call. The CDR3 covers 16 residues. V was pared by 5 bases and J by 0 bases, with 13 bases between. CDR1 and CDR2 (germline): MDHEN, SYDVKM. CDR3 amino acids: CASSSRVAATNEKLFF. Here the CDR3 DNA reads TGTGCCAGCAGTAGTCGGGTAGCAGCAACTAATGAAAAACTGTTTTTT.

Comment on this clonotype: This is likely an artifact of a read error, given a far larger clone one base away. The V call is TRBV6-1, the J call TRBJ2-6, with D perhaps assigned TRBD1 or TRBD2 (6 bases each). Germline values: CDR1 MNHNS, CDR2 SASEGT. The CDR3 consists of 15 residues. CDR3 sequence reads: CASSQGGTGSNVLTF. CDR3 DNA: TGTGCCAGCAGCCAAGGGGGGACTGGGTCCAACGTCCTGACTTTC.

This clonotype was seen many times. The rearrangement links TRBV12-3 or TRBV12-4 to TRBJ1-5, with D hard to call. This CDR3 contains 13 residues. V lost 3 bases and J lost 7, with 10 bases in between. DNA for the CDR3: TGTGCCAGCAGTTTCCAGAATAGGCAGCCCCAGCATTTT. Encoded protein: CASSFQNRQPQHF.

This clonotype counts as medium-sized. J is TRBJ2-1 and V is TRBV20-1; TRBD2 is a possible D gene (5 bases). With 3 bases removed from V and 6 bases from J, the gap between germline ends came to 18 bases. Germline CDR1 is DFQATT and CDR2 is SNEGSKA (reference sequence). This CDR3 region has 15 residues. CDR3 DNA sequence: TGCAGTGCTAGGGTGCTAGCACTCCCTTCCAATGAGCAGTTCTTC. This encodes CSARVLALPSNEQFF.

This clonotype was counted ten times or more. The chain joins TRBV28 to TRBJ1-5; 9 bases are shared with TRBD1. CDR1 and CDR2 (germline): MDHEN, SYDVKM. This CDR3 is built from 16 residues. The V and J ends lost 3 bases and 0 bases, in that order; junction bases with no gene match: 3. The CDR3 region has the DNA TGTGCCAGCAGTTTTGGACAGGGGAATAGCAATCAGCCCCAGCATTTT. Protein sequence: CASSFGQGNSNQPQHF.

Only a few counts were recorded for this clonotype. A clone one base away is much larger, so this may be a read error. CDR3 sequence: CASSSPGVSHEQYF. The CDR3 DNA sequence: TGTGCCAGCAGCAGCCCCGGGGTATCCCACGAGCAGTACTTC. The rearrangement links TRBV11-2 to TRBJ2-7; maybe TRBD2 (5 bases). The CDR3 runs 14 residues. Germline V gives CDR1 SGHAT, CDR2 FQNNGV. Trimming took 5 bases from V and 5 from J, leaving 16 bases between them.

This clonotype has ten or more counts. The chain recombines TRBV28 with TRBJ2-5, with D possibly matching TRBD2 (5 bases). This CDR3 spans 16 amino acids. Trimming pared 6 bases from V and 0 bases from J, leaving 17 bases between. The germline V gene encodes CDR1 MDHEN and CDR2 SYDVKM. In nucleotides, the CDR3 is TGTGCCAGCAGCCCGACGTCAAGAGGGTACCAAGAGACCCAGTACTTC. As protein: CASSPTSRGYQETQYF.

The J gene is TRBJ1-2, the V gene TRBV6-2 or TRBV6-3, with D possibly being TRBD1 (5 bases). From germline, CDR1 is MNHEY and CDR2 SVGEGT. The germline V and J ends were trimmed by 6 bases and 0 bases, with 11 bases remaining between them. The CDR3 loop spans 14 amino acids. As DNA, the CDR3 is TGTGCCAGCAGAGGGACGGCAGCTAACTATGGCTACACCTTC. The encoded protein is CASRGTAANYGYTF.

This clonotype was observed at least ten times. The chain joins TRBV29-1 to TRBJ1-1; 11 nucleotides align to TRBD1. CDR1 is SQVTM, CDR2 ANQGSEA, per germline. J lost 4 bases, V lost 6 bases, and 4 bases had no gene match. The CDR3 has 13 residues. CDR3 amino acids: CSVGQGAGTEAFF. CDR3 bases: TGCAGCGTAGGACAGGGGGCGGGCACTGAAGCTTTCTTT.

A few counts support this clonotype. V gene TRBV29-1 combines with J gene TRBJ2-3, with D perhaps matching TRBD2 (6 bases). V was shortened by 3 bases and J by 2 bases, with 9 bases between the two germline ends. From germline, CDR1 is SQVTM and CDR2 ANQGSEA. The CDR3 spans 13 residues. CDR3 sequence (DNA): TGCAGCGTTGACCGGGGGTTCACAGATACGCAGTATTTT. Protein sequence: CSVDRGFTDTQYF.

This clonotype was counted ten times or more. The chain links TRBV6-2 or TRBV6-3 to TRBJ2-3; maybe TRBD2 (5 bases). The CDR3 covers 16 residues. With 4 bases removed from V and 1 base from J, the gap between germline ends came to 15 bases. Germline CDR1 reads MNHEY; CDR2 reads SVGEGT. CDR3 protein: CASSSRTWAGTDTQYF. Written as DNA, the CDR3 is TGTGCCAGCAGTTCCAGGACTTGGGCGGGCACAGATACGCAGTATTTT.

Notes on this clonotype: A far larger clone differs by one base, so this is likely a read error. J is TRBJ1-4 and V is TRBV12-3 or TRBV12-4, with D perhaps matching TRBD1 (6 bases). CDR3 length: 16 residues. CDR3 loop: CARSSSIGGTNEKLFF. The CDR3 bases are TGTGCCCGCAGTTCATCTATAGGGGGGACTAATGAAAAACTGTTTTTT.

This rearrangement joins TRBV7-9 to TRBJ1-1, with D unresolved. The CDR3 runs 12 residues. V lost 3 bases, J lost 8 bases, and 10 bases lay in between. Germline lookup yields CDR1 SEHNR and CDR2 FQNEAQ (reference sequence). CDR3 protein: CASSFRNSEAFF. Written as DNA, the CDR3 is TGTGCCAGCAGCTTTCGGAACAGCGAAGCTTTCTTT.

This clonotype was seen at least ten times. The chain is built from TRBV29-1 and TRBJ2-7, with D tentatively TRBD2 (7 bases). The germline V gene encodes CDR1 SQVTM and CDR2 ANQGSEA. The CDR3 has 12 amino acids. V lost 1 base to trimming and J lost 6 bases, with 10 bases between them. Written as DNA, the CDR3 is TGCAGCGTTGAAGCCGGGGGGCGCGAGCAGTACTTC. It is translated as CSVEAGGREQYF.

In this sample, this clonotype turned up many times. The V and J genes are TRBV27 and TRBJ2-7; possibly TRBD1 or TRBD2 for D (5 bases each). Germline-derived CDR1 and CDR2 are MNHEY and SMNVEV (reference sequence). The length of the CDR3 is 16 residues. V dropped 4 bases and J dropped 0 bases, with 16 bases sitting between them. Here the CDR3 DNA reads TGTGCCAGCAGTTGGGACCGGTTCCGTAGCTCCTACGAGCAGTACTTC. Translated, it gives CASSWDRFRSSYEQYF.

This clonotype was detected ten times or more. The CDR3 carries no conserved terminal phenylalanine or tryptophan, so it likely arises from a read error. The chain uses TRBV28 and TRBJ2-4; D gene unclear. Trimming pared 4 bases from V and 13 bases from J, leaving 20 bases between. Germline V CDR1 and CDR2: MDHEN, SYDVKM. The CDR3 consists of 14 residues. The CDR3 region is CASSSPSVASRQYS. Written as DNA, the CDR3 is TGTGCCAGCAGTTCCCCCTCCGTGGCCTCGAGGCAGTACTCC.

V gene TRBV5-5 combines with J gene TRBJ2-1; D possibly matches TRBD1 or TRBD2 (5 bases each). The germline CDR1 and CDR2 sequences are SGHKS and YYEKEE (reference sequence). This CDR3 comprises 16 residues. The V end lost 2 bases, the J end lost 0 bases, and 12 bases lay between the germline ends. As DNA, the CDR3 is TGTGCCAGCAGCTTTCGGGGCTCCAGCTCCTACAATGAGCAGTTCTTC. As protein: CASSFRGSSSYNEQFF. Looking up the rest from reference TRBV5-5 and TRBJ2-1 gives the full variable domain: DAGVTQSPTHLIKTRGQQVTLRCSPISGHKSVSWYQQVLGQGPQFIFQYYEKEERGRGNFPDRFSARQFPNYSSELNVNALLLGDSALYLCASSFRGSSSYNEQFFGPGTRLTVL.

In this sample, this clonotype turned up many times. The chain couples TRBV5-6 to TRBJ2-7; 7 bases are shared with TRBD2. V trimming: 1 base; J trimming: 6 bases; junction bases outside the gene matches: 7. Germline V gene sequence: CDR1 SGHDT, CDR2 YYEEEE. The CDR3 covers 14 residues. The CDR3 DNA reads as TGTGCCAGCAGCTTGCGGGCTCGGGAGGCCGAGCAGTACTTC. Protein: CASSLRAREAEQYF.

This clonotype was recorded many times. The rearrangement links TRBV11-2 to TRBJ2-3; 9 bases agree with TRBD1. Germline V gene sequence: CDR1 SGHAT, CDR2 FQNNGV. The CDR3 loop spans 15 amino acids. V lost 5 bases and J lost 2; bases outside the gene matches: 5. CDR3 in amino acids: CASSHRGQVTDTQYF. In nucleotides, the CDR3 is TGTGCCAGCAGCCACAGGGGGCAGGTCACAGATACGCAGTATTTT.

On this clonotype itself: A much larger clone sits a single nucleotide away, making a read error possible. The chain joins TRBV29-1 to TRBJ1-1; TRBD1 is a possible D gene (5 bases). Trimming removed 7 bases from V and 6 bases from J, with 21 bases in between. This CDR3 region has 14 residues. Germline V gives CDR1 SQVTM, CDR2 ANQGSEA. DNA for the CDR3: TGCAGCGCCGGGACCTTGGGACTGGACGCTGAAGCTTTCTTT. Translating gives CSAGTLGLDAEAFF.

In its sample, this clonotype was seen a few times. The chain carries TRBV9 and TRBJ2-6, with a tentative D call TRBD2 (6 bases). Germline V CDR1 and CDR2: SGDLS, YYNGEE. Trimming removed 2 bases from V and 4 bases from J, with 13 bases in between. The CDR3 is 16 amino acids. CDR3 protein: CASSVFRGSGANVLTF. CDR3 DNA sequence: TGTGCCAGCAGCGTTTTCCGGGGGTCCGGGGCCAACGTCCTGACTTTC.